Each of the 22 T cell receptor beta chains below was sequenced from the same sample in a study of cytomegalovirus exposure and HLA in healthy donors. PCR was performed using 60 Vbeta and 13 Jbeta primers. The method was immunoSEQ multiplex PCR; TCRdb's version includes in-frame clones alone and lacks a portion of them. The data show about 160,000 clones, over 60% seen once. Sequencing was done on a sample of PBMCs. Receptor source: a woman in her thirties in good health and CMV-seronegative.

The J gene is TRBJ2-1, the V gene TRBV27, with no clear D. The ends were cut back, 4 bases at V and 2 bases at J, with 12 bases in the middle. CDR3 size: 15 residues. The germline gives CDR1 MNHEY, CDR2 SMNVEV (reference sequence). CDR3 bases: TGTGCCAGCAGTTCGTCAGGTCTCACCTACAATGAGCAGTTCTTC. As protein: CASSSSGLTYNEQFF.

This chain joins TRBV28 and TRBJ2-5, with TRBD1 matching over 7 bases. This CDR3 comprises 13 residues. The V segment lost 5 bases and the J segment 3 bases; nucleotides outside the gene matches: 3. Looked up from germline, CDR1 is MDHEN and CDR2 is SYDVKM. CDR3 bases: TGTGCCAGCAGTCTCGGACAGGAAGAGACCCAGTACTTC. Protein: CASSLGQEETQYF.

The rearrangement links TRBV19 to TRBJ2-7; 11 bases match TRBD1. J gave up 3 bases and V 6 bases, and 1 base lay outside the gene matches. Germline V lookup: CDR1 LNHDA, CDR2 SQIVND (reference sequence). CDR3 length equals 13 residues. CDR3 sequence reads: CASRGTGGYEQYF. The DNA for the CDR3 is TGTGCCAGTAGGGGGACAGGGGGCTACGAGCAGTACTTC.

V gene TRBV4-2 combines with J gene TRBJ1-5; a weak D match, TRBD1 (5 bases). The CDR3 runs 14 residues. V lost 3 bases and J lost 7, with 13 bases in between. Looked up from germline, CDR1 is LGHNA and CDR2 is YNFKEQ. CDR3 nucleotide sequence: TGTGCCAGCAGCCATTATAGGGGCGACCAGCCCCAGCATTTT. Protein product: CASSHYRGDQPQHF.

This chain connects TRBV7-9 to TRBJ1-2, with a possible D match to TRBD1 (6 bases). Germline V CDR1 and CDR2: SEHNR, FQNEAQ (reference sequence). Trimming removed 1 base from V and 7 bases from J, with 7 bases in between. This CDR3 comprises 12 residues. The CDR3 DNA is TGTGCCAGCAGCTTAGAAGGGGGTGGCTACACCTTC. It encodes CASSLEGGGYTF.

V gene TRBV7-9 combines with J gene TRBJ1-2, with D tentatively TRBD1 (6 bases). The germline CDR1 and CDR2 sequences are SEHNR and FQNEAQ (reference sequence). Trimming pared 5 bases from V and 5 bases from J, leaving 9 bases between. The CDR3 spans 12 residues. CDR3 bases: TGTGCCAGCAGCCCCGGACAGTATGGCTACACCTTC. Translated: CASSPGQYGYTF.

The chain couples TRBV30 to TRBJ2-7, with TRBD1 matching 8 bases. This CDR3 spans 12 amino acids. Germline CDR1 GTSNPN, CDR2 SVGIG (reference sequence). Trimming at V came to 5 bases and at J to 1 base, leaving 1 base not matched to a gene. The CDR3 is CAWGDRSYEQYF. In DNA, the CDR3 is TGTGCCTGGGGGGACAGGTCCTACGAGCAGTACTTC. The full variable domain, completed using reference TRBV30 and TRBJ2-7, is SQTIHQWPATLVQPVGSPLSLECTVEGTSNPNLYWYRQAAGRGLQLLFYSVGIGQISSEVPQNLSASRPQDRQFILSSKKLLLSDSGFYLCAWGDRSYEQYFGPGTRLTVT.

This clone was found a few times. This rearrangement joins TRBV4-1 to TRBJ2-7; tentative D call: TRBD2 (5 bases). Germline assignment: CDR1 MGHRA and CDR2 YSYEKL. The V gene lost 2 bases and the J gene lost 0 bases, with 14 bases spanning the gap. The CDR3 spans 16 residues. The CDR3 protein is CASSQPEGGNSYEQYF. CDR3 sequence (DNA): TGCGCCAGCAGCCAACCGGAAGGAGGAAACTCCTACGAGCAGTACTTC.

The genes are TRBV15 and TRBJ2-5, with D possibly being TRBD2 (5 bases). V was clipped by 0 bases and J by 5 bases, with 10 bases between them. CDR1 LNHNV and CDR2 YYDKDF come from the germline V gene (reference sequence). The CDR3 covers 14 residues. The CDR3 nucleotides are TGTGCCACCAGCAGAGATAACGGCGGGGAGACCCAGTACTTC. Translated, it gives CATSRDNGGETQYF.

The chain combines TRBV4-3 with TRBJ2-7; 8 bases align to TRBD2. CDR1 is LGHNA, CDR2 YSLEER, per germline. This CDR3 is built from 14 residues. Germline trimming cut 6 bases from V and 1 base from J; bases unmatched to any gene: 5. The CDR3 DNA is TGCGCCAGCAGGCGGGGGGTATTTTCCTACGAGCAGTACTTC. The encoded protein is CASRRGVFSYEQYF.

The CDR3: CASSYSFGDNQPQHF. Written as DNA, the CDR3 is TGTGCCAGCAGTTACTCGTTCGGGGACAATCAGCCCCAGCATTTT. This chain connects TRBV6-5 to TRBJ1-5; D unresolved. Trimming shortened V by 0 bases and J by 3 bases, and 9 bases separated the two germline ends. Germline V gene sequence: CDR1 MNHEY, CDR2 SVGAGI. The CDR3 totals 15 residues.

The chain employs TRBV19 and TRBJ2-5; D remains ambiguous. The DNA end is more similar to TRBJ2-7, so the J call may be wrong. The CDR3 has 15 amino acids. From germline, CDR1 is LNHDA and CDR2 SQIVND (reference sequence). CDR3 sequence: CASSIASSPSYEQYF. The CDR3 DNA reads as TGTGCCAGTAGTATAGCGTCTTCCCCGTCCTACGAGCAGTACTTC.

CDR3 nucleotides: TGTGCCAGCAGTGAAGCGCTTGGGGCAGGGGGAAACACCATATATTTT. Amino acid sequence: CASSEALGAGGNTIYF. This rearrangement joins TRBV2 to TRBJ1-3; D might be TRBD1 (5 bases). Trimming shortened V by 0 bases and J by 4 bases, and 13 bases separated the two germline ends. Germline lookup yields CDR1 SNHLY and CDR2 FYNNEI. This CDR3 spans 16 amino acids. Looking up the rest from reference TRBV2 and TRBJ1-3 gives the full variable domain: EPEVTQTPSHQVTQMGQEVILRCVPISNHLYFYWYRQILGQKVEFLVSFYNNEISEKSEIFDDQFSVERPDGSNFTLKIRSTKLEDSAMYFCASSEALGAGGNTIYFGEGSWLTVV.

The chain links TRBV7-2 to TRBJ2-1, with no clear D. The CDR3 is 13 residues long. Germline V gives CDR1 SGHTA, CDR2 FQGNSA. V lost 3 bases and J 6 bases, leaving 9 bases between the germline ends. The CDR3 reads CASSLGLLNEQFF. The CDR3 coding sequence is TGTGCCAGCAGCTTGGGCCTGCTCAATGAGCAGTTCTTC.

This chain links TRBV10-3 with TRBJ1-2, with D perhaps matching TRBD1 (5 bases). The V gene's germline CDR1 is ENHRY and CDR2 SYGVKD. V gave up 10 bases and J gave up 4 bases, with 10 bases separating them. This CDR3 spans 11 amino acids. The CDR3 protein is CATQGAYGYTF. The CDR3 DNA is TGTGCCACTCAGGGTGCCTATGGCTACACCTTC.

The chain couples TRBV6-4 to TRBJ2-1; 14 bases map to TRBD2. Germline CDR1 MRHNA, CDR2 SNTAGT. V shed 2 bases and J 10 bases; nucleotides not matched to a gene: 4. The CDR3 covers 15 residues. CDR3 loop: CASSDGTSGGQEQFF. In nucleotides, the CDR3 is TGTGCCAGCAGTGACGGGACTAGCGGGGGCCAAGAGCAGTTCTTC.

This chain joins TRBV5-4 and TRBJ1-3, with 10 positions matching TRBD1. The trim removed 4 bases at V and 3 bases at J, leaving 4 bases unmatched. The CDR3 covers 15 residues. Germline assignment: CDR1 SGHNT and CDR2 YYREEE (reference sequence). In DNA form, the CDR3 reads TGTGCCAGCAGCCGGGACAGGGGTGGTGGAAACACCATATATTTT. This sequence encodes CASSRDRGGGNTIYF.

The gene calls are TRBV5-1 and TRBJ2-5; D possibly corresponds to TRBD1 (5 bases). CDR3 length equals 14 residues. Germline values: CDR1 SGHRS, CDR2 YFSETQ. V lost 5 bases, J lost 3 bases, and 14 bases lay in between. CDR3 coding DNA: TGCGCCAGCAGTCGTGTAGGCAGGGAAGAGACCCAGTACTTC. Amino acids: CASSRVGREETQYF.

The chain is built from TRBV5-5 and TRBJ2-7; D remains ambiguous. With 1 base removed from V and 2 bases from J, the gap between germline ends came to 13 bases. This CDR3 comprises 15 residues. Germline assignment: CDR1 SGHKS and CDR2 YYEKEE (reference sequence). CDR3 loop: CASSLSPPVTYEQYF. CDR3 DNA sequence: TGTGCCAGCAGCTTGTCCCCCCCGGTAACCTACGAGCAGTACTTC.

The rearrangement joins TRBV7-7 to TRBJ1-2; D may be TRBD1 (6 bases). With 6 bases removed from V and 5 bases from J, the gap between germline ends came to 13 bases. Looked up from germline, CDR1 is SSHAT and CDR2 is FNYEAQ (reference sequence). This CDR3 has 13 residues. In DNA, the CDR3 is TGTGCCAGCAGTTACAGGGCAGGGTATGGCTACACCTTC. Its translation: CASSYRAGYGYTF.

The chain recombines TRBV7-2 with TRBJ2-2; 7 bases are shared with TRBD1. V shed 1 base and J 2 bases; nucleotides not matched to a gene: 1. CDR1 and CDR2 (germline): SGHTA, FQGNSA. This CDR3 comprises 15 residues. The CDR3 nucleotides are TGTGCCAGCAGCTTAGACAGGGGTAACACCGGGGAGCTGTTTTTT. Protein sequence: CASSLDRGNTGELFF.

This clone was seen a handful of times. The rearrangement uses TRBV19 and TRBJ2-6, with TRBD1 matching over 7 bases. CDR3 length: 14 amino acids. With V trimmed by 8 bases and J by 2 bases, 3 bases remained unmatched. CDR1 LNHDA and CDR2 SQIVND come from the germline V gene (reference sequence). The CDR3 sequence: CASRQGPGANVLTF. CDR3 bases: TGTGCCAGTCGACAGGGACCTGGGGCCAACGTCCTGACTTTC.